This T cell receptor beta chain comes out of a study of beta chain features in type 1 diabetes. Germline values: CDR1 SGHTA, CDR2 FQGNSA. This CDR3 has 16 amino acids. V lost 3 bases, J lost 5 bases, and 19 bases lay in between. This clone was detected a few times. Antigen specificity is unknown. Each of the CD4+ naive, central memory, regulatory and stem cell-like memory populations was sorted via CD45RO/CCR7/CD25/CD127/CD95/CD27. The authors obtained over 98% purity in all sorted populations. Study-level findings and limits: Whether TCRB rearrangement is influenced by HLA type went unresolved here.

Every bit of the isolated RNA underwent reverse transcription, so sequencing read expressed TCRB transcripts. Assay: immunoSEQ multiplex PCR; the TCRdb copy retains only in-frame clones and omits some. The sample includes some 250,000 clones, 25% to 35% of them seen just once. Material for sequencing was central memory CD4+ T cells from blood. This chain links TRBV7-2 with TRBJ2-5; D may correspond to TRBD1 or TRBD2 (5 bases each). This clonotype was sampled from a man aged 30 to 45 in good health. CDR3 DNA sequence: TGTGCCAGCAGCTTGGGACCCGACCGGGGTCGGGAGACCCAGTACTTC. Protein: CASSLGPDRGRETQYF.